These 8 T cell receptor beta chains share one sample of origin, sequenced in a study of cytotoxic CD8 clonotypes in ibrutinib-treated CLL. Repertoires were generated with immunoSEQ multiplex PCR, while TCRdb's copy carries only in-frame clones and drops some. The sample lists hundreds of thousands of clones; about 80% were seen once. The sequences come from PBMCs, collected before ibrutinib treatment. Receptor source: a human donor with chronic lymphocytic leukemia.

The gene calls are TRBV5-1 and TRBJ2-7; TRBD1 agrees at 8 bases. Trimming cost V 5 bases and J 2 bases; bases outside gene matches: 12. The CDR3 is 16 residues long. CDR1 is SGHRS, CDR2 YFSETQ, per germline. The CDR3, as DNA: TGCGCCAGCAGTGGAGGGCCAGACAGGGGTACCTACGAGCAGTACTTC. The encoded protein is CASSGGPDRGTYEQYF.

Concerning this clone itself: Sequence at one end of the junction differs from germline and may be a read error. CDR3: CASIEHGQLFIYGYTF. The CDR3 region has the DNA TGTGCCAGCATTGAACACGGACAGCTCTTTATCTATGGCTACACCTTC. This rearrangement joins TRBV6-1 to TRBJ1-2, with D maybe TRBD1 (6 bases). CDR3 length: 16 amino acids. Germline V gene data show CDR1 as MNHNS and CDR2 as SASEGT.

V is TRBV4-1 and J is TRBJ1-2; the D gene is possibly TRBD1 (6 bases). The germline V and J ends were trimmed by 1 base and 7 bases, with 10 bases remaining between them. The CDR3 loop spans 13 amino acids. Per germline, CDR1 MGHRA and CDR2 YSYEKL. CDR3 loop: CASSQVGGLGYTF. In DNA form, the CDR3 reads TGCGCCAGCAGCCAAGTTGGGGGGCTTGGCTACACCTTC.

V is TRBV25-1 and J is TRBJ2-7; D is perhaps TRBD2 (5 bases). Trimming removed 4 bases from V and 5 bases from J, with 12 bases in between. The CDR3 consists of 13 residues. The germline V gene encodes CDR1 MGHDK and CDR2 SYGVNS. The CDR3 DNA follows: TGTGCCAGCAGTGGGATCAGCGGCGACGAGCAGTACTTC. Encoded protein: CASSGISGDEQYF.

The chain is built from TRBV7-9 and TRBJ1-1; TRBD1 agrees at 8 bases. The CDR3 covers 15 residues. V shed 5 bases and J 0 bases; nucleotides not matched to a gene: 5. The germline V gene has CDR1 SEHNR and CDR2 FQNEAQ (reference sequence). CDR3 sequence reads: CASSESTGVNTEAFF. The CDR3 region has the DNA TGTGCCAGCAGCGAATCGACAGGGGTGAACACTGAAGCTTTCTTT.

The rearrangement uses TRBV19 and TRBJ2-3; D gene uncertain. CDR1 and CDR2 from the germline V gene are LNHDA and SQIVND (reference sequence). The V gene lost 6 bases and the J gene lost 0 bases, with 7 bases spanning the gap. This CDR3 spans 13 amino acids. CDR3 region: CASRGTSTDTQYF. The CDR3 nucleotides read TGTGCCAGTAGGGGAACTAGCACAGATACGCAGTATTTT.

J is TRBJ2-7 and V is TRBV7-9; 14 bases map to TRBD2. The germline V gene encodes CDR1 SEHNR and CDR2 FQNEAQ (reference sequence). CDR3 length: 18 amino acids. J lost 4 bases, V lost 5 bases, and 13 bases had no gene match. CDR3 DNA sequence: TGTGCCAGCAGCCACTCGCCCCCCGGGACTAGCGGGAGTTACGAGCAGTACTTC. Amino acid sequence: CASSHSPPGTSGSYEQYF.

This clone turned up a few times. The chain has TRBV27 and TRBJ1-5; TRBD1 aligns across 12 bases. V lost 0 bases, J lost 6 bases, and 3 bases stayed unmatched. Germline CDR1 is MNHEY and CDR2 is SMNVEV (reference sequence). This CDR3 comprises 16 residues. The CDR3 DNA is TGTGCCAGCAGTTTATCGAGGGACAGGGGGCCTCAGCCCCAGCATTTT. It encodes CASSLSRDRGPQPQHF.